The 23 T cell receptor beta chains given below trace back to one sample, sequenced in a study of graft-versus-host responses after intestinal transplantation. Their antigens remain unidentified. Data came from immunoSEQ multiplex PCR; TCRdb stores just in-frame clones and leaves some out. The repertoire holds about 85,000 clones, with over 80% as singletons. This sample comprised unstimulated CD8+ T cells sorted from spleen or lymph node cells, obtained before intestinal transplant. These receptor sequences come from a human donor who received an intestinal transplant.

The rearrangement joins TRBV6-1 to TRBJ1-3; a weak D match, TRBD1 (6 bases). The CDR3 contains 13 residues. In germline, CDR1 is MNHNS, CDR2 SASEGT. Trimming left V 7 bases short and J 7 bases short, with 14 bases between. In DNA form, the CDR3 reads TGTGCCAGCATTCGGGGGCTCAGCAACACCATATATTTT. This gives the protein CASIRGLSNTIYF.

The rearrangement links TRBV19 to TRBJ1-2; 9 bases line up with TRBD1. CDR3 length equals 15 residues. V lost 4 bases and J lost 5; bases outside the gene matches: 8. Germline V CDR1 and CDR2: LNHDA, SQIVND (reference sequence). CDR3 loop: CASSTLLQGAYGYTF. The CDR3 coding sequence is TGTGCCAGTAGTACCCTCCTACAGGGGGCGTATGGCTACACCTTC.

The CDR3 sequence: CASSTQTGGLSPLHF. The CDR3, as DNA: TGTGCCAGCAGCACCCAAACAGGGGGACTTTCACCCCTCCACTTT. The chain has TRBV7-8 and TRBJ1-6, with 8 bases lining up with TRBD1. The CDR3 loop spans 15 amino acids. Germline trimming cut 5 bases from V and 9 bases from J; bases unmatched to any gene: 9. The germline V gene encodes CDR1 SGHVS and CDR2 FQNEAQ.

This clone appeared a single time. The rearrangement joins TRBV28 to TRBJ1-1; TRBD1 matches at 8 bases. The CDR3 is 14 residues long. CDR1 MDHEN and CDR2 SYDVKM come from the germline V gene. V was pared by 2 bases and J by 6 bases, with 5 bases of the junction left unmatched. The CDR3 DNA reads TGTGCCAGCAGTTTACAGGGGGCTGTGGCTGAAGCTTTCTTT. Protein: CASSLQGAVAEAFF.

The rearrangement links TRBV30 to TRBJ2-3; unclear D gene. Germline V gene sequence: CDR1 GTSNPN, CDR2 SVGIG (reference sequence). CDR3 length equals 12 residues. Trimming pared 8 bases from V and 0 bases from J, leaving 9 bases between. CDR3 sequence reads: CAVTPSTDTQYF. As DNA, the CDR3 is TGTGCCGTCACTCCAAGCACAGATACGCAGTATTTT.

The chain uses TRBV7-6 and TRBJ2-3, with D perhaps TRBD2 (6 bases). V was shortened by 3 bases and J by 0 bases, with 7 bases between the two germline ends. The germline V gene encodes CDR1 SGHVS and CDR2 FNYEAQ. This CDR3 spans 14 amino acids. The CDR3 is CASSFSGSTDTQYF. Written as DNA, the CDR3 is TGTGCCAGCAGCTTCAGCGGGAGCACAGATACGCAGTATTTT.

The V and J genes are TRBV9 and TRBJ1-2; 11 bases agree with TRBD1. This CDR3 is built from 15 residues. Trimming removed 2 bases from V and 5 bases from J; junction bases left unmatched: 5. Per germline, CDR1 SGDLS and CDR2 YYNGEE. DNA of the CDR3: TGTGCCAGCAGCGTTTGGACAGGGGGCTCGTATGGCTACACCTTC. Protein: CASSVWTGGSYGYTF.

The chain employs TRBV11-3 and TRBJ2-7; D not resolved. The V end was cut by 4 bases, the J end by 5 bases, with 15 bases between. This CDR3 is 14 amino acids long. CDR1 SGHNT and CDR2 YENEEA come from the germline V gene. The CDR3 nucleotides read TGTGCCAGCAGCTCCCCCGCTGGATGGGACGAGCAGTACTTC. Its translation: CASSSPAGWDEQYF.

This sequence joins TRBV30 and TRBJ1-1; D not certain. Trimming cost V 4 bases and J 0 bases, with 3 bases left between them. The CDR3 contains 11 residues. Germline CDR1 is GTSNPN and CDR2 is SVGIG (reference sequence). CDR3 sequence reads: CAWILNTEAFF. CDR3 bases: TGTGCCTGGATTCTGAACACTGAAGCTTTCTTT.

This clone was counted between two and nine times. The chain recombines TRBV7-9 with TRBJ2-1; 9 bases line up with TRBD1. Unmatched junction bases numbered 3, after V lost 1 base and J lost 8 bases. Germline-derived CDR1 and CDR2 are SEHNR and FQNEAQ (reference sequence). The CDR3 spans 14 residues. The DNA for the CDR3 is TGTGCCAGCAGCTTAGTGGGACAGGGACATGAGCAGTTCTTC. This sequence encodes CASSLVGQGHEQFF.

V is TRBV25-1 and J is TRBJ1-1; a weak D match, TRBD1 (5 bases). Between the trimmed V and J ends, which lost 2 bases and 1 base, there was a span of 11 bases. The CDR3 runs 15 residues. CDR1 is MGHDK, CDR2 SYGVNS, per germline. The chain's CDR3 is CASSEGGQGNTEAFF. In DNA form, the CDR3 reads TGTGCCAGCAGTGAAGGAGGGCAGGGGAACACTGAAGCTTTCTTT.

The CDR3 DNA reads as TGCAGCGTCCAGGGGAACACTGAAGCTTTCTTT. The encoded protein is CSVQGNTEAFF. The V gene is TRBV29-1, the J gene TRBJ1-1, with D possibly being TRBD1 (5 bases). V shed 6 bases and J shed 1 base, with 6 bases lying between them. The CDR3 is made up of 11 amino acids. Germline V CDR1 and CDR2: SQVTM, ANQGSEA.

The genes are TRBV10-3 and TRBJ2-1, with 7 bases fitting TRBD1. Germline V gene sequence: CDR1 ENHRY, CDR2 SYGVKD. Trimming removed 5 bases from V and 6 bases from J; junction bases left unmatched: 1. The length of the CDR3 is 12 residues. The CDR3: CAISWTGNEQFF. CDR3 nucleotides: TGTGCCATCAGTTGGACAGGCAATGAGCAGTTCTTC.

This clone was found a few times. This chain connects TRBV12-5 to TRBJ2-5, with 8 bases identical to TRBD2. V was pared by 4 bases and J by 2 bases, with 6 bases of the junction left unmatched. This CDR3 has 15 residues. Germline V lookup: CDR1 LGHNT, CDR2 FRNRAP. The CDR3 sequence: CASGSGGDPQETQYF. The DNA for the CDR3 is TGTGCTAGTGGTTCGGGGGGGGATCCTCAAGAGACCCAGTACTTC.

The chain joins TRBV15 to TRBJ2-3, with unresolved D. CDR1 is LNHNV and CDR2 is YYDKDF in the germline V gene (reference sequence). The germline V and J ends were trimmed by 6 bases and 2 bases, with 15 bases remaining between them. This CDR3 contains 15 residues. CDR3 DNA: TGTGCCACCAGTCCCCGTTTCCTAACCACAGATACGCAGTATTTT. It specifies CATSPRFLTTDTQYF.

The rearrangement uses TRBV4-1 and TRBJ2-7; perhaps TRBD1 as D (6 bases). From germline, CDR1 is MGHRA and CDR2 YSYEKL. V lost 0 bases and J 5 bases, leaving 14 bases between the germline ends. CDR3 length: 15 residues. The CDR3 nucleotides are TGCGCCAGCAGCCAAGAAGGGCAGGGGCCCGACGAGCAGTACTTC. As protein: CASSQEGQGPDEQYF.

The V call is TRBV15, the J call TRBJ2-3; 11 nucleotides match TRBD2. CDR1 is LNHNV and CDR2 is YYDKDF in the germline V gene (reference sequence). The CDR3 consists of 16 residues. Trimming removed 4 bases from V and 2 bases from J; junction bases left unmatched: 5. The CDR3 nucleotides are TGTGCCACCAGCATCGGGACTAGCGGCGCCACAGATACGCAGTATTTT. The encoded protein is CATSIGTSGATDTQYF.

The chain joins TRBV7-8 to TRBJ2-5; D call uncertain. The ends were cut back, 5 bases at V and 5 bases at J, with 12 bases in the middle. From germline, CDR1 is SGHVS and CDR2 FQNEAQ. This CDR3 comprises 13 residues. Here the CDR3 reads CASSPQASETQYF. In DNA form, the CDR3 reads TGTGCCAGCAGCCCTCAGGCCTCGGAGACCCAGTACTTC.

The chain links TRBV9 to TRBJ1-4; D gene unclear. Per the germline V gene, CDR1 is SGDLS and CDR2 is YYNGEE. Trimming removed 4 bases from V and 0 bases from J, with 13 bases in between. The CDR3 contains 16 residues. The CDR3, as DNA: TGTGCCAGCAGCTCACTTGGAAGGTCAACTAATGAAAAACTGTTTTTT. The encoded protein is CASSSLGRSTNEKLFF.

The rearrangement links TRBV7-8 to TRBJ2-1, with D tentatively TRBD2 (5 bases). Trimming pared 1 base from V and 12 bases from J, leaving 19 bases between. The germline CDR1 and CDR2 sequences are SGHVS and FQNEAQ. The CDR3 runs to 15 residues. CDR3 nucleotide sequence: TGTGCCAGCAGCTTAGATGAGGGCCCGCGGAAGAGGCAGTTCTTC. It codes for CASSLDEGPRKRQFF.

The chain is built from TRBV5-1 and TRBJ2-1, with a possible D match to TRBD1 (6 bases). The germline gives CDR1 SGHRS, CDR2 YFSETQ. Trimming pared 1 base from V and 6 bases from J, leaving 14 bases between. CDR3 length: 15 residues. DNA of the CDR3: TGCGCCAGCAGCTTGCTTGGGGGCGTCTTCAATGAGCAGTTCTTC. Translating gives CASSLLGGVFNEQFF.

The chain has TRBV27 and TRBJ2-3; D is perhaps TRBD2 (6 bases). The germline gives CDR1 MNHEY, CDR2 SMNVEV (reference sequence). The CDR3 runs 19 residues. V lost 3 bases to trimming and J lost 1 base, with 23 bases between them. CDR3 nucleotide sequence: TGTGCCAGCAGTTTTCGATGCCCGGGCCCAGCGGGCTGCACAGATACGCAGTATTTT. Translated: CASSFRCPGPAGCTDTQYF.

V usage is TRBV13 and J usage is TRBJ2-1; D is unclear. CDR3 size: 15 residues. V lost 1 base to trimming and J lost 7 bases, with 14 bases between them. The germline V gene encodes CDR1 PRHDT and CDR2 FYEKMQ (reference sequence). The CDR3 DNA is TGTGCCAGCAGCTTAGAGACTCTCCTCGGGAATGAGCAGTTCTTC. It translates to CASSLETLLGNEQFF.